The source of this T cell receptor (beta chain) is a study of CD8 T cell repertoires and HIV-1 epitope variants. Overall study: Each of Twenty-five Gag and Nef epitope peptides stimulated a separate culture. Cultures ran around ten days, with IL-2, IL-7 and IL-15 added on days 3 and 7. Tested: three Gag epitope families, Nef HW9 and YT9.

The ends lost 0 bases at V and 0 bases at J; junction bases unmatched: 6. From germline, CDR1 is SGDLS and CDR2 YYNGEE. The CDR3 consists of 17 residues. TCRdb keeps only in-frame clones here, not all; method: immunoSEQ multiplex PCR. The sample lists about 95,000 clones, around 67% occurring once. This TCR derives from a male donor with HIV. The chain has TRBV9 and TRBJ2-5, with TRBD2 identical over 9 bases. The sequenced sample was uncultured baseline CD8+ T cells from peripheral blood mononuclear cells (PBMCs). The CDR3 sequence: CASSVGVAGVYQETQYF. The DNA of the CDR3 is TGTGCCAGCAGCGTAGGGGTAGCGGGGGTGTACCAAGAGACCCAGTACTTC.